The clone carrying this T cell receptor beta chain has a count of ten or more. Its antigen is not known. The sample is drawn from a study of T-cell memory formation after mild COVID-19. Turning to the study itself: Largely, the TCR clusters proved donor specific. Overall study findings and caveats: A second wave expanding day 15 to 37 was CD4+-biased; contracting clones were balanced.

V lost 2 bases to trimming and J lost 1 base; unmatched junction nucleotides: 4. Per the germline V gene, CDR1 is SGDLS and CDR2 is YYNGEE. The CDR3 is 15 amino acids. 5'RACE, which relied on constant-segment primers, yielded TCR alpha and TCR beta cDNA libraries carrying sample barcodes and UMIs. One entry per CDR3 protein results from TCRdb running MiXCR on the 5' RACE reads. This sample carries roughly 190,000 distinct CDR3 sequences, 27% of them seen once, and the ten largest clones take about an eighth. The rearrangement joins TRBV9 to TRBJ2-3; TRBD2 aligns across 7 bases. Sequenced sample: PBMCs or a T cell subset sorted from them (not recorded which). The sequence derives from an adult woman who had mild COVID-19 (a few samples of this study predate the infection). Cell type and time point are not known. The CDR3 region is CASSVEAGRTDTQYF. For the CDR3, the DNA is TGTGCCAGCAGCGTGGAAGCGGGGCGCACAGATACGCAGTATTTT.